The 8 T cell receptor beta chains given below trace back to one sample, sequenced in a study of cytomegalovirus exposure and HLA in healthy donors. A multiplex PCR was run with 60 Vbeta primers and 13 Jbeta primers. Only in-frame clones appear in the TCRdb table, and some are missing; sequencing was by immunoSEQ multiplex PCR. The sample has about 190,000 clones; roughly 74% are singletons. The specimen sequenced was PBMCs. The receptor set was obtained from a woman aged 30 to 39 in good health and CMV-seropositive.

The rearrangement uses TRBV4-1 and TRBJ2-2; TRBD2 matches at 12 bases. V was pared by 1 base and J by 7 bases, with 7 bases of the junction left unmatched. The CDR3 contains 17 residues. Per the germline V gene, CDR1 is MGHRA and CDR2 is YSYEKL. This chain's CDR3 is CASSQVPSGGAGGELFF. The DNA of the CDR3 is TGCGCCAGCAGCCAAGTACCTAGCGGGGGGGCAGGCGGGGAGCTGTTTTTT.

In nucleotides, the CDR3 is TGTGCCACCAGCAGAGATAAGATTGCGGATACGCAGTATTTT. It codes for CATSRDKIADTQYF. This chain links TRBV15 with TRBJ2-3; D unclear. The CDR3 is made up of 14 amino acids. Germline V lookup: CDR1 LNHNV, CDR2 YYDKDF (reference sequence). V lost 0 bases to trimming and J lost 6 bases, with 10 bases between them.

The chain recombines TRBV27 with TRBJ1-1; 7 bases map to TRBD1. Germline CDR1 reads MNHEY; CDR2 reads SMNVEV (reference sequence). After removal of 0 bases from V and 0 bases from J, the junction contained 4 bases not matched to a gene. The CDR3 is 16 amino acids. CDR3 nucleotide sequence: TGTGCCAGCAGTTTATCGGTGGGACAGATGAACACTGAAGCTTTCTTT. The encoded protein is CASSLSVGQMNTEAFF.

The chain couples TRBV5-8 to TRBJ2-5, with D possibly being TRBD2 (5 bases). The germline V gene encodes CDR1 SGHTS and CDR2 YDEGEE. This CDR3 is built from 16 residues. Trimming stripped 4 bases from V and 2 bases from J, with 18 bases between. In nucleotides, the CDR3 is TGTGCCAGCAGCGGACGGGGAAGCCAAAAGCAAGAGACCCAGTACTTC. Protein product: CASSGRGSQKQETQYF.

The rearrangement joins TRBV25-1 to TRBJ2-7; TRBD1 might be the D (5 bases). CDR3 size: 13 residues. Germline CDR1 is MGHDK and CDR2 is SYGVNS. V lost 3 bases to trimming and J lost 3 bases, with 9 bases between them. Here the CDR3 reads CASSDIRDYEQYF. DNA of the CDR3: TGTGCCAGCAGTGATATCAGGGACTACGAGCAGTACTTC.

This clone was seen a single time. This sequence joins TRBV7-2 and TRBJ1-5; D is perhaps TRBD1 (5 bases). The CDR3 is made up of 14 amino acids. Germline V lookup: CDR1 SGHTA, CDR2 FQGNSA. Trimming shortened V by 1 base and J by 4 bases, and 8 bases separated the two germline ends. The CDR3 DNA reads TGTGCCAGCAGCTTAGAGACAGTAAATCAGCCCCAGCATTTT. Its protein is CASSLETVNQPQHF.

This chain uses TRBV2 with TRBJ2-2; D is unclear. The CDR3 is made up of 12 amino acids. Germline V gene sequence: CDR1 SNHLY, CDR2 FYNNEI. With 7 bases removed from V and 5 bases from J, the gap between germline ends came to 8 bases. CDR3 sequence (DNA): TGTGCCAGCATTCCTAGAACCGGGGAGCTGTTTTTT. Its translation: CASIPRTGELFF. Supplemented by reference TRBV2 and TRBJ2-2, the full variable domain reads EPEVTQTPSHQVTQMGQEVILRCVPISNHLYFYWYRQILGQKVEFLVSFYNNEISEKSEIFDDQFSVERPDGSNFTLKIRSTKLEDSAMYFCASIPRTGELFFGEGSRLTVL.

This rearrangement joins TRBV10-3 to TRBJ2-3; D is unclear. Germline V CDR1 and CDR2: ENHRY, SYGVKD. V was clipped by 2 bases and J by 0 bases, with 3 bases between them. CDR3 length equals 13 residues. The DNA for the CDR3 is TGTGCCATCAGTGAGCCAAGCACAGATACGCAGTATTTT. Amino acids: CAISEPSTDTQYF.